The sequence of this T cell receptor beta chain was determined in a study of blood T cells in healthy people across ages. This CDR3 is built from 14 residues. CDR1 SNHLY and CDR2 FYNNEI come from the germline V gene. Points on this clonotype: One end of the junction is discordant with germline, which a read error may explain.

It was with a sample-barcoded 5' primer and a J-beta primer mix that a second PCR of about 6 to 12 cycles was run. TCRdb reanalysed the 5' RACE reads using MiXCR and keeps one entry per CDR3 protein. The table records some 850,000 distinct CDR3 sequences, roughly 26% of them present only once. Separately, the same data were catalogued under a study of T cells of mothers and their children.

The TCR was taken from a boy between 10 and 17 years old in good health. The material sequenced was blood. The chain combines TRBV2 with TRBJ2-5, with 7 positions matching TRBD2. The CDR3 reads CASGDWEGIREQYF. The CDR3 nucleotides read TGTGCCAGCGGTGATTGGGAGGGAATCAGGGAGCAGTACTTC.